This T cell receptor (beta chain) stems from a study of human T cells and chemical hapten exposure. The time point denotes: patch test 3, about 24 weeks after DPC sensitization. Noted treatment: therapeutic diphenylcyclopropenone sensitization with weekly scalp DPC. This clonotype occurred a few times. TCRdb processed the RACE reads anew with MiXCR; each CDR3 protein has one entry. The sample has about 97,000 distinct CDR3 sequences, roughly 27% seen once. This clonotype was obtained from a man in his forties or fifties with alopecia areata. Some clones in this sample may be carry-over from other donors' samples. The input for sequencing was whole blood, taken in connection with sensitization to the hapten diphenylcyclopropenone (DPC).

The CDR3 region is CASRRTGAYYNEQFF. In DNA form, the CDR3 reads TGTGCCAGCAGAAGAACAGGGGCTTACTACAATGAGCAGTTCTTC. The gene calls are TRBV28 and TRBJ2-1, with 7 nucleotides matching TRBD1. Germline V gives CDR1 MDHEN, CDR2 SYDVKM. With V trimmed by 6 bases and J by 3 bases, 8 bases remained unmatched. This CDR3 has 15 amino acids.